The 27 T cell receptor beta chains reported below all come from one sample, sequenced in a study of beta chain features in type 1 diabetes. Study findings and constraints: Shortening that was moderate but significant affected the TCRB CDR3s of Type 1 diabetes patients in all four CD4+ subsets.

Every isolated RNA sample was fully reverse transcribed, so sequencing captured expressed TCRB transcripts. The assay was immunoSEQ multiplex PCR, and TCRdb's table has in-frame clones only and misses some. Here the sample spans around 600,000 clones, around 12% being singletons. These receptors' antigens are unknown. Sequences were obtained from naive CD4+ T cells from blood. The receptors derive from a man between 25 and 39 years old with type 1 diabetes.

The chain uses TRBV6-1 and TRBJ2-5, with D maybe TRBD1 (6 bases). Per germline, CDR1 MNHNS and CDR2 SASEGT. The CDR3 is 14 amino acids. V lost 1 base to trimming and J lost 11 bases, with 17 bases between them. CDR3 DNA: TGTGCCAGCAGTGAAGGGGGAACAGGGTTTGTTCAGTACTTC. It codes for CASSEGGTGFVQYF.

This clone was seen only a few times. The chain couples TRBV11-2 to TRBJ1-4; 7 nucleotides agree with TRBD1. The ends lost 5 bases at V and 4 bases at J; junction bases unmatched: 13. The V gene's germline CDR1 is SGHAT and CDR2 FQNNGV. CDR3 size: 17 residues. In DNA form, the CDR3 reads TGTGCCAGCAGCCCAACAGGGGCTAACGGGGATAATGAAAAACTGTTTTTT. It specifies CASSPTGANGDNEKLFF.

This chain joins TRBV7-8 and TRBJ2-2; D is undetermined. CDR1 and CDR2 from the germline V gene are SGHVS and FQNEAQ. Deletions cut 0 bases from V and 5 bases from J, with 13 bases between. CDR3 length: 16 amino acids. CDR3 sequence: CASSLAGWLFTGELFF. CDR3 in DNA: TGTGCCAGCAGCTTAGCGGGATGGTTATTTACCGGGGAGCTGTTTTTT.

The chain is built from TRBV5-1 and TRBJ1-1; 7 bases agree with TRBD1. The CDR3 totals 16 residues. From germline, CDR1 is SGHRS and CDR2 YFSETQ. J was trimmed by 0 bases and V by 0 bases; bases with no gene match: 5. The CDR3 DNA sequence: TGCGCCAGCAGCTTGGACGGACAGGACATGAACACTGAAGCTTTCTTT. Translated, it gives CASSLDGQDMNTEAFF.

This clone was seen a few times. V usage is TRBV6-5 and J usage is TRBJ2-2; D is possibly TRBD1 or TRBD2 (5 bases each). V was shortened by 6 bases and J by 4 bases, with 12 bases between the two germline ends. CDR1 is MNHEY, CDR2 SVGAGI, per germline. This CDR3 has 14 residues. Here the CDR3 reads CASRGPYRTGELFF. The CDR3 nucleotides read TGTGCCAGCAGGGGACCCTATCGCACCGGGGAGCTGTTTTTT.

This clone was detected a few times. The chain uses TRBV10-3 and TRBJ2-5; 8 bases agree with TRBD2. This CDR3 contains 13 residues. V trimming: 6 bases; J trimming: 7 bases; junction bases outside the gene matches: 7. CDR1 ENHRY and CDR2 SYGVKD come from the germline V gene. CDR3 protein: CAIRTSADGTQYF. The CDR3 coding sequence is TGTGCCATCAGGACTAGCGCCGACGGGACCCAGTACTTC.

This clone was detected only a few times. V gene TRBV27 combines with J gene TRBJ1-1, with a tentative D call TRBD1 (6 bases). This CDR3 has 15 amino acids. V shed 5 bases and J shed 4 bases, with 17 bases lying between them. Germline CDR1 reads MNHEY; CDR2 reads SMNVEV (reference sequence). CDR3 bases: TGTGCCAGCAGTCCCTCGCTTCAGGGGCCCACTGAAGCTTTCTTT. It codes for CASSPSLQGPTEAFF.

There are a few counts of this clone. V and J are TRBV15 and TRBJ2-1, with 11 positions matching TRBD2. V was clipped by 3 bases and J by 1 base; unmatched bases: 11. The CDR3 has 19 amino acids. Germline CDR1 reads LNHNV; CDR2 reads YYDKDF (reference sequence). The CDR3 DNA is TGTGCCACCAGCAGTACTAGCGGGGGCTACTCCAAGTCCTACAATGAGCAGTTCTTC. The encoded protein is CATSSTSGGYSKSYNEQFF.

This clone was counted many times. J is TRBJ2-2 and V is TRBV30, with 7 bases matching TRBD2. Germline loops: CDR1 GTSNPN, CDR2 SVGIG (reference sequence). The J segment lost 5 bases and the V segment lost 1 base, leaving 1 base of the junction unmatched. This CDR3 is built from 13 residues. CDR3 DNA sequence: TGTGCCTGGAGTGGGACTAGGACCGGGGAGCTGTTTTTT. It codes for CAWSGTRTGELFF. Full variable domain (missing parts from reference TRBV30 and TRBJ2-2): SQTIHQWPATLVQPVGSPLSLECTVEGTSNPNLYWYRQAAGRGLQLLFYSVGIGQISSEVPQNLSASRPQDRQFILSSKKLLLSDSGFYLCAWSGTRTGELFFGEGSRLTVL.

This clone was found a few times. This chain's CDR3 is CASSLKQGAVDTQYF. CDR3 DNA: TGTGCCAGCAGCTTAAAACAGGGGGCGGTTGATACGCAGTATTTT. The chain combines TRBV13 with TRBJ2-3, with 9 bases matching TRBD1. This CDR3 comprises 15 residues. V lost 2 bases to trimming and J lost 6 bases; unmatched junction nucleotides: 6. Germline-derived CDR1 and CDR2 are PRHDT and FYEKMQ (reference sequence).

The chain is built from TRBV7-2 and TRBJ1-2; D may be TRBD1 (5 bases). Germline lookup yields CDR1 SGHTA and CDR2 FQGNSA. V lost 5 bases to trimming and J lost 5 bases, with 18 bases between them. The CDR3 length is 15 residues. The CDR3 DNA reads as TGTGCCAGCAGCCCGACATGGAGGGGTTCATATGGCTACACCTTC. Translating gives CASSPTWRGSYGYTF.

There are a few counts of this clone. This chain joins TRBV5-4 and TRBJ1-6; maybe TRBD1 (5 bases). The CDR3 is made up of 14 amino acids. Germline V gives CDR1 SGHNT, CDR2 YYREEE (reference sequence). V lost 5 bases to trimming and J lost 9 bases, with 15 bases between them. The CDR3 nucleotides are TGTGCCAGCAGGCGACGGGACGAGAGTTCACCCCTCCACTTT. This gives the protein CASRRRDESSPLHF.

The V and J genes are TRBV2 and TRBJ2-1; D is uncertain. Germline lookup yields CDR1 SNHLY and CDR2 FYNNEI. Trimming took 7 bases from V and 13 from J, leaving 17 bases between them. The CDR3 runs 12 residues. CDR3 DNA sequence: TGTGCCAGCATGTGGACCAAGCCCGCCCAGTTCTTC. Translated, it gives CASMWTKPAQFF.

The chain uses TRBV6-5 and TRBJ2-7; possibly TRBD2 for D (6 bases). The V gene lost 0 bases and the J gene lost 7 bases, with 10 bases spanning the gap. The germline gives CDR1 MNHEY, CDR2 SVGAGI. The CDR3 consists of 13 residues. The CDR3 reads CASSYSSGREQYF. CDR3 nucleotides: TGTGCCAGCAGTTACTCGTCAGGGAGGGAGCAGTACTTC.

This clone showed up just a few times. The chain uses TRBV29-1 and TRBJ2-7, with D perhaps given as TRBD1 or TRBD2 (5 bases each). CDR1 SQVTM and CDR2 ANQGSEA come from the germline V gene. CDR3 length: 13 residues. V dropped 4 bases and J dropped 3 bases, with 13 bases sitting between them. In DNA form, the CDR3 reads TGCAGCGTTGGTTCAGGGACGCGCTACGAGCAGTACTTC. It codes for CSVGSGTRYEQYF.

Only a few counts were recorded for this clone. The J gene is TRBJ2-5, the V gene TRBV7-2, with TRBD2 identical over 9 bases. V lost 3 bases, J lost 5 bases, and 4 bases stayed unmatched. Germline V gene sequence: CDR1 SGHTA, CDR2 FQGNSA. CDR3 length: 14 residues. Written as DNA, the CDR3 is TGTGCCAGCAGCTTCGGACTAGCGTCGGAGACCCAGTACTTC. Amino acid sequence: CASSFGLASETQYF.

Only a few counts were recorded for this clone. The rearrangement uses TRBV4-3 and TRBJ2-2; 10 bases match TRBD1. The V and J ends lost 4 bases and 5 bases, in that order; junction bases with no gene match: 7. This CDR3 has 16 residues. Germline V gives CDR1 LGHNA, CDR2 YSLEER. CDR3 amino acids: CASSPVGQGRTGELFF. In DNA form, the CDR3 reads TGCGCCAGCAGCCCTGTGGGACAGGGGAGAACCGGGGAGCTGTTTTTT.

This clone showed up just a few times. CDR3 coding DNA: TGTGCCAGCAGTGAATATACAGGGAGGGGCTATGGCTACACCTTC. This encodes CASSEYTGRGYGYTF. The rearrangement links TRBV25-1 to TRBJ1-2; D may be TRBD1 (6 bases). The ends were cut back, 0 bases at V and 4 bases at J, with 12 bases in the middle. Per the germline V gene, CDR1 is MGHDK and CDR2 is SYGVNS. The CDR3 is made up of 15 amino acids.

This clone appeared a few times. The chain uses TRBV6-5 and TRBJ2-7; 9 nucleotides line up with TRBD1. Trimming removed 5 bases from V and 4 bases from J; junction bases left unmatched: 9. This CDR3 is built from 15 residues. Germline loops: CDR1 MNHEY, CDR2 SVGAGI. The CDR3 here is CASSPRGQGQYEQYF. CDR3 nucleotides: TGTGCCAGCAGTCCTCGGGGACAGGGACAATACGAGCAGTACTTC.

The gene calls are TRBV9 and TRBJ2-2, with TRBD1 identical over 9 bases. The CDR3 spans 16 residues. CDR1 and CDR2 from the germline V gene are SGDLS and YYNGEE. The trim removed 4 bases at V and 3 bases at J, leaving 7 bases unmatched. The CDR3 loop is CASSTSGQGDTGELFF. For the CDR3, the DNA is TGTGCCAGCAGCACCTCGGGACAGGGTGACACCGGGGAGCTGTTTTTT.

This clone was counted between two and nine times. The V and J genes are TRBV5-6 and TRBJ1-2; TRBD1 matches at 9 bases. The germline V gene has CDR1 SGHDT and CDR2 YYEEEE. The CDR3 length is 14 residues. V shed 3 bases, J shed 5 bases, and the junction held 5 bases outside the gene matches. CDR3 nucleotides: TGTGCCAGCAGCTCGGGACAGGGACCTTATGGCTACACCTTC. Its translation: CASSSGQGPYGYTF.

This clone turned up a few times. The chain combines TRBV9 with TRBJ1-5; 8 bases map to TRBD1. J was trimmed by 5 bases and V by 3 bases; bases with no gene match: 4. This CDR3 comprises 14 residues. Germline CDR1 is SGDLS and CDR2 is YYNGEE. The CDR3, as DNA: TGTGCCAGCAGCGCGACAGGGGCCGATCAGCCCCAGCATTTT. It codes for CASSATGADQPQHF.

With regard to this clone: This sample includes further DNA sequences coding for the same CDR3. The chain employs TRBV28 and TRBJ2-6; D is unclear. The CDR3 is made up of 14 amino acids. CDR1 MDHEN and CDR2 SYDVKM come from the germline V gene. Deletions cut 2 bases from V and 0 bases from J, with 2 bases between. As DNA, the CDR3 is TGTGCCAGCAGTTTAAGCTCTGGGGCCAACGTCCTGACTTTC. Protein sequence: CASSLSSGANVLTF. Drawing the rest from reference TRBV28 and TRBJ2-6, the complete variable domain is DVKVTQSSRYLVKRTGEKVFLECVQDMDHENMFWYRQDPGLGLRLIYFSYDVKMKEKGDIPEGYSVSREKKERFSLILESASTNQTSMYLCASSLSSGANVLTFGAGSRLTVL.

This clone was counted only a few times. The rearrangement joins TRBV20-1 to TRBJ2-5, with D unclear. Germline-derived CDR1 and CDR2 are DFQATT and SNEGSKA (reference sequence). V lost 7 bases and J lost 4, with 10 bases in between. The CDR3 is 11 residues long. CDR3 coding DNA: TGCAGTGTGGGTCTTGGAGAGACCCAGTACTTC. The encoded protein is CSVGLGETQYF.

The gene calls are TRBV4-2 and TRBJ2-6; 7 nucleotides agree with TRBD1. The CDR3 covers 18 residues. Looked up from germline, CDR1 is LGHNA and CDR2 is YNFKEQ. With V trimmed by 0 bases and J by 2 bases, 7 bases remained unmatched. CDR3 in amino acids: CASSQDPIGGAGANVLTF. The DNA for the CDR3 is TGTGCCAGCAGCCAAGACCCCATAGGGGGCGCTGGGGCCAACGTCCTGACTTTC.

This clone occurred a few times. V usage is TRBV25-1 and J usage is TRBJ2-1, with D perhaps matching TRBD2 (6 bases). Per germline, CDR1 MGHDK and CDR2 SYGVNS. Trimming pared 4 bases from V and 0 bases from J, leaving 10 bases between. This CDR3 contains 15 residues. The CDR3 is CASSVGGSSYNEQFF. The CDR3 DNA sequence: TGTGCCAGCAGTGTGGGGGGTAGCTCCTACAATGAGCAGTTCTTC.

The sample holds a few counts of this clone. The J gene is TRBJ2-5, the V gene TRBV7-2, with a weak D call TRBD2 (5 bases). Per the germline V gene, CDR1 is SGHTA and CDR2 is FQGNSA. The CDR3 loop spans 14 amino acids. Trimming pared 4 bases from V and 3 bases from J, leaving 12 bases between. CDR3 amino acids: CASSSRGHKETQYF. The CDR3 DNA follows: TGTGCCAGCAGCTCCAGAGGGCATAAAGAGACCCAGTACTTC.